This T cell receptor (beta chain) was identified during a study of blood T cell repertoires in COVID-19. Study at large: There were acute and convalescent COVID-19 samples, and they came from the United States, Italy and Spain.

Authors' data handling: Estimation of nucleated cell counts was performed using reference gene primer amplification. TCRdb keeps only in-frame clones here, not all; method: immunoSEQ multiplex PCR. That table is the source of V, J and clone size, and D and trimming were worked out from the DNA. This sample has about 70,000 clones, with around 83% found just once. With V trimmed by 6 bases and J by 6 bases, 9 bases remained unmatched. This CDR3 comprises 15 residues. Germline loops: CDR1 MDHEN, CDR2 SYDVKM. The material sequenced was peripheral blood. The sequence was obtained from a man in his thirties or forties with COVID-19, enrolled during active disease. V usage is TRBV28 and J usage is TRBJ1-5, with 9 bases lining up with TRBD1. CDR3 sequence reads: CASRPRDRESQPQHF. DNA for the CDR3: TGTGCCAGCAGACCTCGGGACAGGGAAAGTCAGCCCCAGCATTTT.